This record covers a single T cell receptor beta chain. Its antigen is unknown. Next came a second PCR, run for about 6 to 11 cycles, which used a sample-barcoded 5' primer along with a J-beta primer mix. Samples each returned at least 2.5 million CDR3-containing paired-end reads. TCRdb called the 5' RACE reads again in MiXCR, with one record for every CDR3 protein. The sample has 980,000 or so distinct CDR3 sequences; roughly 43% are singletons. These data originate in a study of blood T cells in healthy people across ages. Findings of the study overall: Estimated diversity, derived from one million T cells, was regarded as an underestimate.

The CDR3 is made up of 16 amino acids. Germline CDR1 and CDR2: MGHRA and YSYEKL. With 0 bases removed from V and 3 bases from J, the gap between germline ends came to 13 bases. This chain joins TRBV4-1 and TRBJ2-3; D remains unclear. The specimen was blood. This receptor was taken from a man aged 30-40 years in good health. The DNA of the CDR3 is TGCGCCAGCAGCCAAGATACCGGCTCCCGGACAGATACGCAGTATTTT. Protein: CASSQDTGSRTDTQYF.